The clone carrying this T cell receptor (beta chain) has just a few counts. Its antigen is as yet unknown. These data originate in a study of T cells in Graves' hyperthyroidism and ophthalmopathy. The CDR3 regions of TCR beta were amplified from RNA transcripts. Initially, a first-round RT-PCR of the TCR CDR3 employed the HTBI primer set. TCRdb redid the calling of the multiplex PCR reads with MiXCR, one entry per CDR3 protein. Here the sample spans around 300,000 distinct CDR3 sequences, over 11% being singletons. Overall study findings and caveats: By a 13 V-J model, ophthalmopathy was set apart from stable hyperthyroidism.

Participants, patients aged 18 to 65, had newly diagnosed hyperthyroidism with a duration under 2 months. Clinicians diagnosed patients from clinical symptoms, serum thyroxine and TRAb, thyroid ultrasound and orbital computed tomography. The PBMCs were sourced from fresh peripheral blood (about 9.7 ml). This CDR3 comprises 14 residues. Per the germline V gene, CDR1 is MNHNS and CDR2 is SASEGT. Deletions cut 6 bases from V and 7 bases from J, with 16 bases between. This chain links TRBV6-1 with TRBJ2-1; tentatively, D is TRBD1 (6 bases). Sequenced material: blood. This TCR derives from a woman younger than 45 with Graves' hyperthyroidism. The chain's CDR3 is CASRGAVRQNEQFF. Here the CDR3 DNA reads TGTGCCAGCAGGGGGGCAGTGCGTCAAAATGAGCAGTTCTTC.